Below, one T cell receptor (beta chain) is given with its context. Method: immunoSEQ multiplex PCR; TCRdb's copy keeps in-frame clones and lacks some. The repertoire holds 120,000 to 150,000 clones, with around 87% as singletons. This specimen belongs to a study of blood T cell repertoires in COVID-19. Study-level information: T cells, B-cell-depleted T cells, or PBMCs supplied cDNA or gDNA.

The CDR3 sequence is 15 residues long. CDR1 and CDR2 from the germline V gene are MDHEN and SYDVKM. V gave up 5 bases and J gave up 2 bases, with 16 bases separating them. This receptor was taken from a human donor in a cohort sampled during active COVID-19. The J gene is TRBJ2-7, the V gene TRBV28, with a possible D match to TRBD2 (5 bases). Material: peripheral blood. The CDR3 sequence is CASSPHGNPTYEQYF. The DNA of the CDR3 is TGTGCCAGCAGTCCCCACGGGAACCCCACCTACGAGCAGTACTTC.